The present T cell receptor (beta chain) was sequenced within a study of identical twins. From the 5' RACE reads, TCRdb called clonotypes with MiXCR, one entry per CDR3 protein. This sample yields roughly 700,000 distinct CDR3 sequences, of which around 8.3% are seen a single time; 0.98% belongs to the top ten. A word on this clonotype: Its target is not known.

General study results and limits: Cross-sectional statistical analysis was relied on for the conclusions, without the same donors being followed.

This CDR3 has 15 residues. V lost 10 bases and J lost 5, with 23 bases in between. The germline V gene encodes CDR1 MDHEN and CDR2 SYDVKM. These data were likewise used in another study, on yellow fever vaccine responses in identical twins.

The sample consisted of PBMCs. This clonotype was sampled from a woman aged 18-29 years in good health. The chain carries TRBV28 and TRBJ2-5; the D gene is possibly TRBD2 (7 bases). The CDR3 nucleotides are TGTGCCACCGAATCTTCAGGGGAGGGTGGGGAGACCCAGTACTTC. Translated, it gives CATESSGEGGETQYF. The whole variable domain, remainder taken from reference TRBV28 and TRBJ2-5, is DVKVTQSSRYLVKRTGEKVFLECVQDMDHENMFWYRQDPGLGLRLIYFSYDVKMKEKGDIPEGYSVSREKKERFSLILESASTNQTSMYLCATESSGEGGETQYFGPGTRLLVL.